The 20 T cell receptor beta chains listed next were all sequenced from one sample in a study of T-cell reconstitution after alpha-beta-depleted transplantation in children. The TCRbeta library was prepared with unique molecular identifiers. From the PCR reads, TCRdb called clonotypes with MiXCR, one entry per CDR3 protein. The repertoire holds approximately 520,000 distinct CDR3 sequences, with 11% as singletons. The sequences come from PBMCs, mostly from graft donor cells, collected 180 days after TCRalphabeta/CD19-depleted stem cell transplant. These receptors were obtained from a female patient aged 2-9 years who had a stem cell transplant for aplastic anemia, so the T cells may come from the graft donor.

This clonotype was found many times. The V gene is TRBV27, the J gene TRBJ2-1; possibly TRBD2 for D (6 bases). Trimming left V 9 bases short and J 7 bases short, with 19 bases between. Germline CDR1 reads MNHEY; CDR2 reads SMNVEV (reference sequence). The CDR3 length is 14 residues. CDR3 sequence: CASTRSGRLNEQFF. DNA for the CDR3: TGTGCCAGTACTAGGTCAGGGAGGCTTAATGAGCAGTTCTTC.

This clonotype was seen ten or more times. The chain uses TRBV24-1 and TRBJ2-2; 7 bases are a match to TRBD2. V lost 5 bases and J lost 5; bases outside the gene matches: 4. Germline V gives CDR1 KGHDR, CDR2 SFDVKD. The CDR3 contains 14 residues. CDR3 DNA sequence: TGTGCCACCAGTGCCAGACTAGCAACCGGGGAGCTGTTTTTT. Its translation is CATSARLATGELFF.

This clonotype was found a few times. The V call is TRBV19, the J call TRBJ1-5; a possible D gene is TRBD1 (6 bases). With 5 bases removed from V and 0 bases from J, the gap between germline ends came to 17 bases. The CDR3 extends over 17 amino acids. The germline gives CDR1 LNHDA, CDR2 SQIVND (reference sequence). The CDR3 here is CASSPWSRGGSNQPQHF. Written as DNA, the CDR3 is TGTGCCAGTAGTCCCTGGAGCAGGGGAGGTAGCAATCAGCCCCAGCATTTT.

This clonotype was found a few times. As DNA, the CDR3 is TGCAGTGCTAGTGAATGGGGGCGCGGACCGAACTCTGGGGCCAACGTCCTGACTTTC. This translates into CSASEWGRGPNSGANVLTF. The chain uses TRBV20-1 and TRBJ2-6, with a weak D call TRBD1 (6 bases). Per germline, CDR1 DFQATT and CDR2 SNEGSKA (reference sequence). V lost 3 bases, J lost 0 bases, and 21 bases lay in between. The CDR3 extends over 19 amino acids.

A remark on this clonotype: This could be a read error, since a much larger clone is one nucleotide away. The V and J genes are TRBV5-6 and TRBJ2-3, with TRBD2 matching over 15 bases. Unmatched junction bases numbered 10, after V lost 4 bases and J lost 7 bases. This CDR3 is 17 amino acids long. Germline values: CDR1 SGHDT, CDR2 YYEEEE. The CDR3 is CASSPGLAGGPIHTQYF. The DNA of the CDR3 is TGTGCCAGCAGCCCCGGACTAGCGGGGGGGCCGATACATACGCAGTATTTT.

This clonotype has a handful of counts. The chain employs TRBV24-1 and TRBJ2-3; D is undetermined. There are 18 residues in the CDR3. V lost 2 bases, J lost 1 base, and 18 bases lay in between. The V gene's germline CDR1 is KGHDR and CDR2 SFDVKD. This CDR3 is CATSDSLPRQRGTDTQYF. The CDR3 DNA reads TGTGCCACCAGTGATTCTCTCCCCCGGCAGAGAGGCACAGATACGCAGTATTTT.

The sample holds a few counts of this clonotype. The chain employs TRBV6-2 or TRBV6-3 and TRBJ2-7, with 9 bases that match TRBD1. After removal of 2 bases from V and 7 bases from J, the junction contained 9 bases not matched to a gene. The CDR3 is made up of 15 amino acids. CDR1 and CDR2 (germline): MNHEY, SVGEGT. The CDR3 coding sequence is TGTGCCAGCAGTTACGGGACAGGGTCCTTCGGGGAGCAGTACGTC. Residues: CASSYGTGSFGEQYV.

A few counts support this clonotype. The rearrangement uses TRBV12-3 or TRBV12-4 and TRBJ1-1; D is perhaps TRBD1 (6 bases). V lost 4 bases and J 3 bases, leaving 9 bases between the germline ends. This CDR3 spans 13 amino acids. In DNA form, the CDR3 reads TGTGCCAGCAGTTACAGGGTATACACTGAAGCTTTCTTT. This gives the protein CASSYRVYTEAFF.

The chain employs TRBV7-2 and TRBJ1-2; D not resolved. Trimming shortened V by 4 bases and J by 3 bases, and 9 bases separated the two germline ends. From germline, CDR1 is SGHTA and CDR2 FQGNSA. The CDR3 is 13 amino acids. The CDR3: CASSYYAYYGYTF. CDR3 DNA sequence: TGTGCCAGCAGCTATTACGCGTACTATGGCTACACCTTC.

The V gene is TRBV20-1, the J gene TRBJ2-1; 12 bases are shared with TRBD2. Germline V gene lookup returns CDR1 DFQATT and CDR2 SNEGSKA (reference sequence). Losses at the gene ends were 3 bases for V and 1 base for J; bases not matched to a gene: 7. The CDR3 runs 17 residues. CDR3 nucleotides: TGCAGTGCTAGTGTCCTAGCGGGAGGGGAATCCTACAATGAGCAGTTCTTC. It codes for CSASVLAGGESYNEQFF.

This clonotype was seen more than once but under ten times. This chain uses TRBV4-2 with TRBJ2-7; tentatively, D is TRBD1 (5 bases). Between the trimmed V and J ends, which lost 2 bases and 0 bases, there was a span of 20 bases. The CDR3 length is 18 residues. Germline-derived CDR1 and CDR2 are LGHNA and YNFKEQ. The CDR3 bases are TGTGCCAGCAGCCAATATCCCGGCGTTGGGGCCCGCTCCTACGAGCAGTACTTC. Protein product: CASSQYPGVGARSYEQYF.

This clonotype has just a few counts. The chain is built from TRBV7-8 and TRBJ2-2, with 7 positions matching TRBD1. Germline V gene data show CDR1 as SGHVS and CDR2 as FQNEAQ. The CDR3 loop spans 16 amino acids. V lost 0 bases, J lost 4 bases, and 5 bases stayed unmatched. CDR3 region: CASSLAYSGGTGELFF. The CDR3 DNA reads TGTGCCAGCAGCTTAGCGTATTCAGGGGGCACCGGGGAGCTGTTTTTT.

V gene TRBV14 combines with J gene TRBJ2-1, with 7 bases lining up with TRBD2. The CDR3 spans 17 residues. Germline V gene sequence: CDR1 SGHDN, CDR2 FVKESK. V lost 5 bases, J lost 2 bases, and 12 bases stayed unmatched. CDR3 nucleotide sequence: TGTGCCAGCAGCTCGCAGACATGGGGAGGGGCCTACAATGAGCAGTTCTTC. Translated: CASSSQTWGGAYNEQFF.

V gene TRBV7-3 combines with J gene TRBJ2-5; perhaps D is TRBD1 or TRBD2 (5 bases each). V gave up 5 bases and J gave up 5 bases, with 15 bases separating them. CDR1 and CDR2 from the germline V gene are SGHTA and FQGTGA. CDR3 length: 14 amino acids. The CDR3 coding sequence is TGTGCCAGCAGCCCATGGGGGTTGAGGGAGACCCAGTACTTC. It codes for CASSPWGLRETQYF.

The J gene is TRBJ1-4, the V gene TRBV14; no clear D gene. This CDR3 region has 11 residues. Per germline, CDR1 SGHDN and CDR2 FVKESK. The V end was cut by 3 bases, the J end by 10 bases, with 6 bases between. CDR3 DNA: TGTGCCAGCAGCCAGCGAGGAAAACTGTTTTTT. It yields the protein CASSQRGKLFF. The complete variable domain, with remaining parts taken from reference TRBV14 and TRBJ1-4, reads EAGVTQFPSHSVIEKGQTVTLRCDPISGHDNLYWYRRVMGKEIKFLLHFVKESKQDESGMPNNRFLAERTGGTYSTLKVQPAELEDSGVYFCASSQRGKLFFGSGTQLSVL.

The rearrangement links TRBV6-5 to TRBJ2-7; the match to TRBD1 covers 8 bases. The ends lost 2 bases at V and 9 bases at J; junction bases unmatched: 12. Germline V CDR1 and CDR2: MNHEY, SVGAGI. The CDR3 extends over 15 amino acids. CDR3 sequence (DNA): TGTGCCAGCAGTTACATCACCGGGACAGGAGCACCGCAGTACTTC. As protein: CASSYITGTGAPQYF.

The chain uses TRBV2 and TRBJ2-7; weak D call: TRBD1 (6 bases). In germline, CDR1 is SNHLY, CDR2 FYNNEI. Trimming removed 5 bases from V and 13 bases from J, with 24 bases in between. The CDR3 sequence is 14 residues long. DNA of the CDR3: TGTGCCAGCAGTACCAGGGGTGAGATAGAGCCCCGTTACTTC. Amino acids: CASSTRGEIEPRYF.

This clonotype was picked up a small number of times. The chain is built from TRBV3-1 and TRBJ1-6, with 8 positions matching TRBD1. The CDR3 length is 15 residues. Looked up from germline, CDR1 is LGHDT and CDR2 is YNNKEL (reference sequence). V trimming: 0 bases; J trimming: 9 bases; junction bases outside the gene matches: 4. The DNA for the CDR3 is TGTGCCAGCAGCCAAGATGTACAGGGGGGTTCACCCCTCCACTTT. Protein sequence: CASSQDVQGGSPLHF.

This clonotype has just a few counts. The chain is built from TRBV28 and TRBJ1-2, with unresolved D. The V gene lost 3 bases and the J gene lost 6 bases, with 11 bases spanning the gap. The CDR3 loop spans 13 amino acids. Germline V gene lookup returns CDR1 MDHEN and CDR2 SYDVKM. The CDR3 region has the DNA TGTGCCAGCAGTTTTCTCCCTGGGAATGGCTACACCTTC. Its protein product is CASSFLPGNGYTF.

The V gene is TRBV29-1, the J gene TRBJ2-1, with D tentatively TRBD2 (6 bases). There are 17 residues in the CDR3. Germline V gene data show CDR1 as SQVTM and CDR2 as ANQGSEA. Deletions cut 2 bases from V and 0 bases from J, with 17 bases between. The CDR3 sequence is CSVERALARSSYNEQFF. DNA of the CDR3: TGCAGCGTTGAAAGGGCACTAGCCCGTAGCTCCTACAATGAGCAGTTCTTC.